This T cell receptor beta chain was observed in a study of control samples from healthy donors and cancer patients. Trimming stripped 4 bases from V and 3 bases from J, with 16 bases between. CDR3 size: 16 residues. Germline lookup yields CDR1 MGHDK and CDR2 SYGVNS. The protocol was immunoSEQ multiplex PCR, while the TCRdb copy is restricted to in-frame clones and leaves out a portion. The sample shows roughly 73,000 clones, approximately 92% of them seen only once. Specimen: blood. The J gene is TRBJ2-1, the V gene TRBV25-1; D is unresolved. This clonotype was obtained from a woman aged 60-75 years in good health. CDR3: CASSGPDQKGYNEQFF. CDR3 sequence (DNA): TGTGCCAGCAGTGGCCCTGACCAGAAGGGCTACAATGAGCAGTTCTTC.